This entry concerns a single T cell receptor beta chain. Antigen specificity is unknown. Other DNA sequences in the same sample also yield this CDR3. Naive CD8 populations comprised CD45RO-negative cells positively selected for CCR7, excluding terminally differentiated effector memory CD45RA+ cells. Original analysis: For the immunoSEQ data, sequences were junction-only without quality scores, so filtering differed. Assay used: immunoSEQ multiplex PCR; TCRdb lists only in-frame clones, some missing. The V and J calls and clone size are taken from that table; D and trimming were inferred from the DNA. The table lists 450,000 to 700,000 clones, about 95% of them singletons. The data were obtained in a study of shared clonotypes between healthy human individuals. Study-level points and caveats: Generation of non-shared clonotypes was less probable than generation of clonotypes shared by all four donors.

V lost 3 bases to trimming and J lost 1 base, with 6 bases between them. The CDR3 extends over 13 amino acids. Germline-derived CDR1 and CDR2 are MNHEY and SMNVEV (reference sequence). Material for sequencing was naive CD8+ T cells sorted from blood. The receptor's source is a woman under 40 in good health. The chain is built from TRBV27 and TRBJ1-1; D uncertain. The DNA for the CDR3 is TGTGCCAGCAGTTTCACGGGGAACACTGAAGCTTTCTTT. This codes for CASSFTGNTEAFF.